Presented here are 23 T cell receptor beta chains from one specimen sequenced in a study of T cells in Graves' hyperthyroidism and ophthalmopathy. Amplified regions were TCR beta CDR3 sequences from RNA transcripts. The TCR CDR3 was amplified in a first-round RT-PCR using the HTBI primer set. TCRdb recomputed calls from the multiplex PCR reads with MiXCR, one row per CDR3 protein. In the table there are a few hundred thousand distinct CDR3 sequences, about 15% of which are singletons. The source material was blood. These receptors originate from a woman between 25 and 40 years old with Graves' ophthalmopathy.

In its sample, this clonotype was seen many times. The V call is TRBV6-1, the J call TRBJ1-1; D perhaps matches TRBD1 (5 bases). This CDR3 spans 12 amino acids. The germline gives CDR1 MNHNS, CDR2 SASEGT. Trimming took 8 bases from V and 1 from J, leaving 8 bases between them. CDR3: CASFGQNTEAFF. The CDR3 coding sequence is TGTGCCAGCTTTGGACAGAACACTGAAGCTTTCTTT.

This clonotype was observed a few times. The rearrangement links TRBV5-1 to TRBJ1-2; 10 positions match TRBD1. Trimming cost V 0 bases and J 5 bases; bases outside gene matches: 7. The germline V gene has CDR1 SGHRS and CDR2 YFSETQ. The CDR3 is 16 amino acids. The CDR3 sequence: CASSLGTGGAGYGYTF. As DNA, the CDR3 is TGCGCCAGCAGCTTGGGGACAGGGGGGGCCGGGTATGGCTACACCTTC.

This clonotype was counted a few times. This rearrangement joins TRBV7-2 to TRBJ2-2; D might be TRBD1 or TRBD2, each matching 5 bases. CDR1 is SGHTA, CDR2 FQGNSA, per germline. V was cut by 4 bases and J by 1 base, with 10 bases left in between. The CDR3 has 15 residues. In DNA form, the CDR3 reads TGTGCCAGCAGCTACCGAGGGGTGAACACCGGGGAGCTGTTTTTT. It encodes CASSYRGVNTGELFF.

This clonotype was recorded many times. V usage is TRBV18 and J usage is TRBJ2-7, with D possibly being TRBD1 or TRBD2 (5 bases each). Trimming left V 2 bases short and J 4 bases short, with 15 bases between. CDR3 length: 15 amino acids. CDR1 and CDR2 from the germline V gene are KGHSH and LQKENI. CDR3 sequence: CASSPSRDLGYEQYF. The DNA of the CDR3 is TGTGCCAGCTCACCAAGCCGGGACCTAGGATACGAGCAGTACTTC. The whole variable domain, remainder taken from reference TRBV18 and TRBJ2-7, is NAGVMQNPRHLVRRRGQEARLRCSPMKGHSHVYWYRQLPEEGLKFMVYLQKENIIDESGMPKERFSAEFPKEGPSILRIQQVVRGDSAAYFCASSPSRDLGYEQYFGPGTRLTVT.

This chain links TRBV3-1 with TRBJ2-5, with 9 bases fitting TRBD1. The CDR3 sequence is 16 residues long. CDR1 and CDR2 from the germline V gene are LGHDT and YNNKEL (reference sequence). V shed 8 bases and J 1 base; nucleotides not matched to a gene: 11. The CDR3: CASGKSGTGPQETQYF. Here the CDR3 DNA reads TGTGCCAGCGGAAAGAGCGGGACAGGGCCCCAAGAGACCCAGTACTTC.

The rearrangement links TRBV20-1 to TRBJ2-1, with D hard to call. V lost 0 bases and J 0 bases, leaving 9 bases between the germline ends. Germline V gene lookup returns CDR1 DFQATT and CDR2 SNEGSKA (reference sequence). This CDR3 has 15 amino acids. The DNA for the CDR3 is TGCAGTGCTAGAGATTCGGTAAACTCCTACAATGAGCAGTTCTTC. Residues: CSARDSVNSYNEQFF.

Ten or more counts support this clonotype. V and J are TRBV20-1 and TRBJ2-5; TRBD2 matches 12 bases. The V gene end was trimmed by 6 bases and the J gene end by 9 bases; junction bases not matched to a gene: 17. CDR3 length equals 16 residues. The germline CDR1 and CDR2 sequences are DFQATT and SNEGSKA (reference sequence). The CDR3 spells CSAVEGTSGLGAAQYF. In nucleotides, the CDR3 is TGCAGTGCCGTTGAAGGGACTAGCGGGCTGGGAGCGGCCCAGTACTTC.

In this sample, this clonotype turned up many times. This chain uses TRBV7-8 with TRBJ2-5; 8 bases are shared with TRBD1. Germline assignment: CDR1 SGHVS and CDR2 FQNEAQ. J gave up 5 bases and V 2 bases, and 16 bases lay outside the gene matches. This CDR3 has 18 amino acids. CDR3 residues: CASSLIGQGARVGETQYF. For the CDR3, the DNA is TGTGCCAGCAGCTTAATAGGGCAGGGGGCCAGGGTCGGGGAGACCCAGTACTTC. The whole variable domain, remainder taken from reference TRBV7-8 and TRBJ2-5, is GAGVSQSPRYKVAKRGQDVALRCDPISGHVSLFWYQQALGQGPEFLTYFQNEAQLDKSGLPSDRFFAERPEGSVSTLKIQRTQQEDSAVYLCASSLIGQGARVGETQYFGPGTRLLVL.

The sample holds many counts of this clonotype. Without the conserved terminal phenylalanine or tryptophan, this CDR3 likely stems from a read error. The V call is TRBV3-1, the J call TRBJ2-2; no firm D call. The CDR3 has 16 amino acids. CDR1 LGHDT and CDR2 YNNKEL come from the germline V gene (reference sequence). Trimming shortened V by 3 bases and J by 1 base, and 12 bases separated the two germline ends. CDR3 coding DNA: TGTGCCAGCAGCCAGCTGGCAAAGAAGAACACCGGGGAGCTGTTTCTT. Amino acid sequence: CASSQLAKKNTGELFL.

This clonotype has ten or more counts. V usage is TRBV15 and J usage is TRBJ2-1; D unclear. Trimming shortened V by 5 bases and J by 8 bases, and 22 bases separated the two germline ends. This CDR3 has 16 amino acids. Germline V gives CDR1 LNHNV, CDR2 YYDKDF (reference sequence). The DNA of the CDR3 is TGTGCCACCAGCTTTAAAGATGTGAGCCGTGGAGATGAGCAGTTCTTC. Amino acid sequence: CATSFKDVSRGDEQFF.

The rearrangement links TRBV6-1 to TRBJ2-7, with unresolved D. Trimming removed 2 bases at V and 5 bases at J, with 4 bases between. The CDR3 is 11 amino acids. Germline CDR1 reads MNHNS; CDR2 reads SASEGT. CDR3 in amino acids: CASSETHEQYF. CDR3 sequence (DNA): TGTGCCAGCAGTGAAACCCACGAGCAGTACTTC.

Many counts were recorded for this clonotype. The chain joins TRBV27 to TRBJ2-1; D call uncertain. Germline V gives CDR1 MNHEY, CDR2 SMNVEV (reference sequence). CDR3 size: 11 residues. V lost 4 bases and J lost 6, with 4 bases in between. CDR3 protein: CASSYLNEQFF. The CDR3 region has the DNA TGTGCCAGCAGTTACCTCAATGAGCAGTTCTTC.

In its sample, this clonotype was seen many times. The CDR3 protein is CASSSLHRGTRDEAFF. The CDR3 nucleotides are TGTGCCAGCAGCTCACTACACAGGGGGACTAGGGATGAAGCTTTCTTT. The chain recombines TRBV11-3 with TRBJ1-1; TRBD1 matches 8 bases. Germline V gives CDR1 SGHNT, CDR2 YENEEA. This CDR3 spans 16 amino acids. V lost 4 bases to trimming and J lost 7 bases; unmatched junction nucleotides: 14.

In its sample, this clonotype was seen many times. V and J are TRBV7-8 and TRBJ2-3; D perhaps matches TRBD2 (6 bases). Trimming took off 5 bases at V and 4 bases at J, with 16 bases between the two ends. Germline V CDR1 and CDR2: SGHVS, FQNEAQ. The CDR3 runs 15 residues. The CDR3 nucleotides read TGTGCCAGCAGCCCGACCCGGAGGGTGGCAGATACGCAGTATTTT. As protein: CASSPTRRVADTQYF. The full variable domain, rest sourced from reference TRBV7-8 and TRBJ2-3, is GAGVSQSPRYKVAKRGQDVALRCDPISGHVSLFWYQQALGQGPEFLTYFQNEAQLDKSGLPSDRFFAERPEGSVSTLKIQRTQQEDSAVYLCASSPTRRVADTQYFGPGTRLTVL.

This clonotype has ten or more counts. The rearrangement links TRBV7-8 to TRBJ1-4; D is undetermined. The germline V gene has CDR1 SGHVS and CDR2 FQNEAQ. CDR3 size: 16 residues. Trimming removed 1 base from V and 5 bases from J, with 14 bases in between. The CDR3 sequence: CASSLEGFQLNEKLFF. CDR3 nucleotides: TGTGCCAGCAGCTTAGAGGGTTTTCAGTTGAATGAAAAACTGTTTTTT.

This clonotype was picked up one time. A much larger clone differs by one base, so this may be a read error. The rearrangement links TRBV6-1 to TRBJ1-2; D gene uncertain. Germline V lookup: CDR1 MNHNS, CDR2 SASEGT. This CDR3 spans 15 amino acids. The CDR3 region has the DNA TGTGCCGGCAGTGAGTCCGGTGGCGGATACTATGGCTACACCTTC. It codes for CAGSESGGGYYGYTF.

This clonotype was counted ten times or more. The J gene is TRBJ2-2, the V gene TRBV28; D is ambiguous. Germline V CDR1 and CDR2: MDHEN, SYDVKM. The ends were cut back, 5 bases at V and 3 bases at J, with 13 bases in the middle. This CDR3 contains 15 residues. The CDR3 DNA follows: TGTGCCAGCAGTCTCATCGCCGACTACACCGGGGAGCTGTTTTTT. It is translated as CASSLIADYTGELFF. Drawing the rest from reference TRBV28 and TRBJ2-2, the complete variable domain is DVKVTQSSRYLVKRTGEKVFLECVQDMDHENMFWYRQDPGLGLRLIYFSYDVKMKEKGDIPEGYSVSREKKERFSLILESASTNQTSMYLCASSLIADYTGELFFGEGSRLTVL.

The rearrangement joins TRBV12-5 to TRBJ1-1; weak D call: TRBD1 (5 bases). Germline CDR1 is LGHNT and CDR2 is FRNRAP. The CDR3 contains 11 residues. CDR3 loop: CGLGGNTEAFF. As DNA, the CDR3 is TGTGGGTTGGGGGGGAACACTGAAGCTTTCTTT.

The gene calls are TRBV6-1 and TRBJ1-1; 9 bases are a match to TRBD1. CDR3 length equals 12 residues. Germline loops: CDR1 MNHNS, CDR2 SASEGT. J lost 9 bases, V lost 5 bases, and 4 bases had no gene match. The CDR3 is CASSFGQGKAFF. CDR3 nucleotide sequence: TGTGCCAGCAGTTTCGGACAGGGGAAAGCTTTCTTT.

This clonotype was seen at least ten times. This chain joins TRBV28 and TRBJ2-7; tentatively, D is TRBD1 (6 bases). The CDR3 covers 14 residues. Germline V gives CDR1 MDHEN, CDR2 SYDVKM. V lost 6 bases, J lost 6 bases, and 18 bases lay in between. CDR3 protein: CASSLTGGLREQYF. CDR3 sequence (DNA): TGTGCCAGCAGCCTGACAGGCGGGTTGCGCGAGCAGTACTTC.

The gene calls are TRBV19 and TRBJ1-1; maybe TRBD1 (6 bases). CDR1 LNHDA and CDR2 SQIVND come from the germline V gene (reference sequence). Trimming removed 8 bases from V and 5 bases from J, with 18 bases in between. The CDR3 loop spans 14 amino acids. CDR3 nucleotides: TGTGCCAGTGCCCCATGGGGGCGTTGGACTGAAGCTTTCTTT. Translating gives CASAPWGRWTEAFF.

Concerning this clonotype itself: A much larger clone differs by one base, so this may be a read error. The chain is built from TRBV27 and TRBJ1-2; a weak D match, TRBD1 (5 bases). The CDR3 has 16 amino acids. The V end was cut by 5 bases, the J end by 4 bases, with 20 bases between. Germline values: CDR1 MNHEY, CDR2 SMNVEV (reference sequence). CDR3 region: CASSPLSRGPGYGYTF. CDR3 nucleotide sequence: TGTGCCAGCAGTCCTTTATCAAGGGGCCCTGGCTATGGCTACACCTTC.

This clonotype was counted at least ten times. The rearrangement uses TRBV7-9 and TRBJ1-2, with 11 bases aligning to TRBD1. CDR3 length: 15 amino acids. With V trimmed by 5 bases and J by 5 bases, 7 bases remained unmatched. Germline CDR1 reads SEHNR; CDR2 reads FQNEAQ (reference sequence). CDR3 loop: CASSLGQGARYGYTF. CDR3 in DNA: TGTGCCAGCAGCCTCGGACAGGGGGCTCGATATGGCTACACCTTC.